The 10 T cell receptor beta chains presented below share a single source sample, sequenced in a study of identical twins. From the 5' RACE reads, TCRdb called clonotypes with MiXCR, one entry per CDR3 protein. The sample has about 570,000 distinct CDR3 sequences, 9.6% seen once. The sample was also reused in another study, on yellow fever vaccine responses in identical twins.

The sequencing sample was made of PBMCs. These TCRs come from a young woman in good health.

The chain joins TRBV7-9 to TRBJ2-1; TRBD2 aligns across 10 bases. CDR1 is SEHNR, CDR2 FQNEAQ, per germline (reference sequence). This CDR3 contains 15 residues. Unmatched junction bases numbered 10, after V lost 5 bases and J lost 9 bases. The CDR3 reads CASSPNLAGEGEQFF. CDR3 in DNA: TGTGCCAGCAGCCCAAACCTAGCGGGAGAGGGTGAGCAGTTCTTC.

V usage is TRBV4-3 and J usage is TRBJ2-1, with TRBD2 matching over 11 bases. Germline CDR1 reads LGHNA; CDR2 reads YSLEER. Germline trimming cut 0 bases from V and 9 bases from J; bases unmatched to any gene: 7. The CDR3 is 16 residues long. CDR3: CASSQEGLAGGGEQFF. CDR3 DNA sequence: TGCGCCAGCAGCCAAGAGGGGCTAGCGGGAGGAGGTGAGCAGTTCTTC.

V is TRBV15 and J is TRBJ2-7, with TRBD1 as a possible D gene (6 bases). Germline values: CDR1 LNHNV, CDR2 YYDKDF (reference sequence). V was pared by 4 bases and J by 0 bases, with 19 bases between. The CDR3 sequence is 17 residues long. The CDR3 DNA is TGTGCCACCAGCATGGGACCTCAGGACAGCCTCTCCTACGAGCAGTACTTC. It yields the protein CATSMGPQDSLSYEQYF.

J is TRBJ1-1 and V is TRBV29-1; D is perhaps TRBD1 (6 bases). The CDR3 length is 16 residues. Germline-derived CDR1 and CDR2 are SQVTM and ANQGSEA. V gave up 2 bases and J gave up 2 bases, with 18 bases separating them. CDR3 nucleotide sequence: TGCAGCGTTGAAAGTCTGGGGGGACACCCAAACACTGAAGCTTTCTTT. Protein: CSVESLGGHPNTEAFF.

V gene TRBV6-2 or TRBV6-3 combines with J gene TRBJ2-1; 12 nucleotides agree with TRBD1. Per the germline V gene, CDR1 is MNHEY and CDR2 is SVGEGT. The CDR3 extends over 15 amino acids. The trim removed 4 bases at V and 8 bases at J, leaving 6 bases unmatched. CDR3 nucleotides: TGTGCCAGCAGTTCCCGGGACAGGGGGCGTTATGAGCAGTTCTTC. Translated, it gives CASSSRDRGRYEQFF.

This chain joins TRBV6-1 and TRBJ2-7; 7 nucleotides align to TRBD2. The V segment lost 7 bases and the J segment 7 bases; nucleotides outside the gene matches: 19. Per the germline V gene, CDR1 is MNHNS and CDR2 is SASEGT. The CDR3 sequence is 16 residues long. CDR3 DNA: TGTGCCAGCAAGCGACCTTCGGGGACTAAGGGCCTGGAGCAGTACTTC. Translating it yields CASKRPSGTKGLEQYF.

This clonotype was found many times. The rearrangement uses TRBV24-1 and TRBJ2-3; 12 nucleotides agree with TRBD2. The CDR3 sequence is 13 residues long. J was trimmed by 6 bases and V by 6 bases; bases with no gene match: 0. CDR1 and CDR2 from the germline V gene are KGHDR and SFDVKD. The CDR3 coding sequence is TGTGCCACCAGTACTAGCGGGAGGGATACGCAGTATTTT. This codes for CATSTSGRDTQYF.

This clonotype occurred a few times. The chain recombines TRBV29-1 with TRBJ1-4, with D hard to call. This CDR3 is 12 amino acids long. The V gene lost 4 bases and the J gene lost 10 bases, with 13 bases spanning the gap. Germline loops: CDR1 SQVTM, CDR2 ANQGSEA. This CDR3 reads CSVGMGIGKLFF. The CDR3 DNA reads TGCAGCGTTGGGATGGGTATTGGAAAACTGTTTTTT. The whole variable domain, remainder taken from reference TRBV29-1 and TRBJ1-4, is SAVISQKPSRDICQRGTSLTIQCQVDSQVTMMFWYRQQPGQSLTLIATANQGSEATYESGFVIDKFPISRPNLTFSTLTVSNMSPEDSSIYLCSVGMGIGKLFFGSGTQLSVL.

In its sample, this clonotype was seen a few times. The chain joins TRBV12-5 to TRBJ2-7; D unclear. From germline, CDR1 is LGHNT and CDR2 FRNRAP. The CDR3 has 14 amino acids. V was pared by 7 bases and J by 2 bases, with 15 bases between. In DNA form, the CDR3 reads TGTGCTAGTGCGGTGGCAGGCAGCCCCTACGAGCAGTACTTC. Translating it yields CASAVAGSPYEQYF. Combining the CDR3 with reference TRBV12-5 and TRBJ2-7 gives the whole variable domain DARVTQTPRHKVTEMGQEVTMRCQPILGHNTVFWYRQTMMQGLELLAYFRNRAPLDDSGMPKDRFSAEMPDATLATLKIQPSEPRDSAVYFCASAVAGSPYEQYFGPGTRLTVT.

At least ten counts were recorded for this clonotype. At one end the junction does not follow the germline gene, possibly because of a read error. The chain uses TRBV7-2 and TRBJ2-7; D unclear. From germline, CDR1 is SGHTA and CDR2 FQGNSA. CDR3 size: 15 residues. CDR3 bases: TGTGCCAGCAGCTCTCAACAACCAGAAATCACACGTCCCGTCTTC. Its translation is CASSSQQPEITRPVF.